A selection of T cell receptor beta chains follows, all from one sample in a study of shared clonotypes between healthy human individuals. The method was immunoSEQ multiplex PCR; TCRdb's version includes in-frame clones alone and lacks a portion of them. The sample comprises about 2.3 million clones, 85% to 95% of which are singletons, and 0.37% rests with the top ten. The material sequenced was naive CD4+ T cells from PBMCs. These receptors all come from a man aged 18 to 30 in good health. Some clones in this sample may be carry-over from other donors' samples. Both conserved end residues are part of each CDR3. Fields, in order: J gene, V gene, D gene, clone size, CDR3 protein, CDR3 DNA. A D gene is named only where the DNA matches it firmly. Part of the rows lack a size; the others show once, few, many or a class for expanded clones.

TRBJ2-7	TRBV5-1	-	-	CASSLEFGRTSYEQYF	TGCGCCAGCAGCTTGGAATTTGGGAGGACCTCCTACGAGCAGTACTTC
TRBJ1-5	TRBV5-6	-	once	CASSPRRRQPQHF	TGTGCCAGCAGCCCACGTCGGCGACAGCCCCAGCATTTT
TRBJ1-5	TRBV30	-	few	CAWSLRGLLNQPQHF	TGTGCCTGGAGTTTACGGGGTCTCTTAAATCAGCCCCAGCATTTT
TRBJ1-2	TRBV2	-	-	CASSEWPLTSPGGGYGYTF	TGTGCCAGCAGTGAATGGCCCTTAACATCTCCAGGTGGAGGCTATGGCTACACCTTC
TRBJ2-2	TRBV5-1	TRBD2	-	CASSQIAGAFGELFF	TGCGCCAGCAGCCAGATAGCGGGAGCGTTCGGGGAGCTGTTTTTT
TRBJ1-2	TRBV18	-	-	CASSPRLGDYTF	TGTGCCAGCTCACCACGGCTTGGGGACTACACCTTC
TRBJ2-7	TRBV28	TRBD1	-	CATREGTGGAKQYF	TGTGCCACCCGGGAGGGGACAGGGGGCGCCAAGCAGTACTTC
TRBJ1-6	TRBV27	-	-	CASSSLDYNSPLHF	TGTGCCAGCAGTTCGCTAGATTATAATTCACCCCTCCACTTT
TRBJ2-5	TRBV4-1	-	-	CASSQVNGETQYF	TGCGCCAGCAGCCAAGTCAACGGCGAGACCCAGTACTTC
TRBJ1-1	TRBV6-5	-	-	CASSQGFEAFF	TGTGCCAGCAGCCAAGGCTTTGAAGCTTTCTTT
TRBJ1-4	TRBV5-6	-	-	CASSKIFGHVKLFF	TGTGCCAGCAGCAAAATCTTTGGCCATGTAAAACTGTTTTTT
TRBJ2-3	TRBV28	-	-	CASMAPLSWGQYF	TGTGCCAGCATGGCCCCGTTATCCTGGGGGCAGTATTTT
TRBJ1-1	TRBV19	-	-	CASSMLPGRWAFF	TGTGCCAGTAGTATGCTTCCAGGACGGTGGGCTTTCTTT
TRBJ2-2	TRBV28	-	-	CASSPGFTGELFF	TGTGCCAGCAGCCCCGGGTTCACCGGGGAGCTGTTTTTT
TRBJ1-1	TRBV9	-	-	CASSGIGGYGTEAFF	TGTGCCAGCAGCGGGATCGGAGGGTATGGCACTGAAGCTTTCTTT
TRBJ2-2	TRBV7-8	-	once	CASSPSHGELFF	TGTGCCAGCAGCCCCTCCCACGGGGAGCTGTTTTTT
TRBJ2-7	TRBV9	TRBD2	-	CASSVAGGSPEQYF	TGTGCCAGCAGCGTAGCGGGCGGGAGCCCCGAGCAGTACTTC
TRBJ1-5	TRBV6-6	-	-	CASSYSGIFELGHF	TGTGCCAGCAGTTACTCCGGCATTTTTGAATTAGGGCATTTT
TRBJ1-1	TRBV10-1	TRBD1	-	CASSDMGQGKAFF	TGCGCCAGCAGTGATATGGGACAGGGAAAAGCTTTCTTT
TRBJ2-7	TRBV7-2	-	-	CASSLDTGTRYEQYF	TGTGCCAGCAGCTTAGATACTGGGACACGGTACGAGCAGTACTTC
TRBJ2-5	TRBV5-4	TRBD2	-	CASSFSGQETQYF	TGTGCCAGCAGCTTTAGCGGGCAAGAGACCCAGTACTTC
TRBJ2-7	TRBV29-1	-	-	CSGVGWGTPREQYF	TGCAGCGGGGTGGGGTGGGGGACCCCCCGGGAGCAGTACTTC
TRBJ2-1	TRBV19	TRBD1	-	CASSIVVRGQGARNEQFF	TGTGCCAGTAGTATAGTCGTGCGTGGACAGGGGGCTCGAAATGAGCAGTTCTTC
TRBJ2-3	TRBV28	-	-	CASSSDSLGSDTQYF	TGTGCCAGCAGCTCAGACAGTTTGGGGTCAGATACGCAGTATTTT
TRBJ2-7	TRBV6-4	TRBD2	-	CASSDSPTSGSREQYF	TGTGCCAGCAGTGACTCACCAACTAGCGGGAGTCGCGAGCAGTACTTC
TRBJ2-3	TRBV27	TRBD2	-	CASSSLGRGSSDTQYF	TGTGCCAGCAGTTCCCTTGGCCGCGGGAGTTCAGATACGCAGTATTTT
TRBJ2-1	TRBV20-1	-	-	CSAPGLGEQFF	TGCAGTGCCCCAGGACTGGGAGAGCAGTTCTTC
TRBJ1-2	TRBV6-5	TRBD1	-	CASYGQGYGYTF	TGTGCCAGCTACGGACAGGGCTATGGCTACACCTTC
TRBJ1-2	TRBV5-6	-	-	CASSTRRDGYTF	TGTGCCAGCAGCACGCGCAGGGACGGCTACACCTTC
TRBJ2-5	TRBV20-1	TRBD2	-	CSAGTSGSSYF	TGCAGTGCTGGGACTAGCGGGAGCTCGTACTTC
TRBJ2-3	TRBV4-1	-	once	CASSPRQQGVSDTQYF	TGCGCCAGCAGCCCAAGGCAGCAGGGAGTTTCAGATACGCAGTATTTT
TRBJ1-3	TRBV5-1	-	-	CASSLGHNSGNTIYF	TGCGCCAGCAGCTTGGGACACAACTCTGGAAACACCATATATTTT
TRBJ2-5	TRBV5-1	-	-	CASSLAPPFQETQYF	TGCGCCAGCAGCTTGGCCCCTCCGTTCCAAGAGACCCAGTACTTC
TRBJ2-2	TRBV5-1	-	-	CASSVTWMSGELFF	TGCGCCAGCAGCGTAACGTGGATGTCAGGGGAGCTGTTTTTT
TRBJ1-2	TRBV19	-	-	CASSEPGRLYGYTF	TGTGCCAGTAGTGAACCGGGACGACTATATGGCTACACCTTC
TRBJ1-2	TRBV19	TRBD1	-	CASSAPGQDYGYTF	TGTGCCAGTAGTGCCCCGGGACAGGACTATGGCTACACCTTC
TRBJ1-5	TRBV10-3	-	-	CAISEGGPRPQPQHF	TGTGCCATCAGTGAAGGGGGTCCGCGTCCTCAGCCCCAGCATTTT
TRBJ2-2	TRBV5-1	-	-	CASSLADPGELFF	TGCGCCAGCAGCTTGGCCGATCCCGGGGAGCTGTTTTTT
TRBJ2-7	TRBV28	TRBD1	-	CASRETGVSYEQYF	TGTGCCAGCAGGGAAACAGGGGTTTCCTACGAGCAGTACTTC
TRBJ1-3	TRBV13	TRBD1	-	CASSWGQGSSSGNTIYF	TGTGCCAGCAGCTGGGGACAGGGGTCTTCCTCTGGAAACACCATATATTTT
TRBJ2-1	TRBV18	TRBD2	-	CASSPLRSSGKGNEQFF	TGTGCCAGCTCACCACTTCGATCAAGCGGGAAGGGTAATGAGCAGTTCTTC
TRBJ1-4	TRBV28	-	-	CASSLGTREKLFF	TGTGCCAGCAGTTTGGGGACCCGTGAAAAACTGTTTTTT
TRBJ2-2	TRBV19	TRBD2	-	CASSASGQTGELFF	TGTGCCAGTAGTGCTAGCGGGCAAACCGGGGAGCTGTTTTTT
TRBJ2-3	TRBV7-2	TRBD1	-	CASSGGQGAGDTQYF	TGTGCCAGCAGCGGCGGACAGGGGGCTGGAGATACGCAGTATTTT
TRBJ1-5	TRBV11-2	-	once	CASSVDGSGQPQHF	TGTGCCAGCAGCGTGGACGGATCAGGGCAGCCCCAGCATTTT
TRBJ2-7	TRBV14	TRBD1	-	CASSPTRDSYEQYF	TGTGCCAGCAGCCCAACCCGGGACAGCTACGAGCAGTACTTC
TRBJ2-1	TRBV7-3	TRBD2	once	CASSPLAGAGVSEQFF	TGTGCCAGCAGCCCCCTAGCGGGAGCGGGGGTGAGTGAGCAGTTCTTC
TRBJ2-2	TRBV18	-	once	CASSPQTGELFF	TGTGCCAGCTCACCCCAAACCGGGGAGCTGTTTTTT
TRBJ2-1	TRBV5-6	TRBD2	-	CASSPPSGREVREQFF	TGTGCCAGCAGCCCCCCAAGCGGGCGGGAGGTTCGTGAGCAGTTCTTC
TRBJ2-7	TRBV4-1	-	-	CASSQDFPYEQYF	TGCGCCAGCAGCCAAGATTTCCCCTACGAGCAGTACTTC
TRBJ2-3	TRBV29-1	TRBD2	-	CSVQREHTDTQYF	TGCAGCGTACAGCGGGAGCACACAGATACGCAGTATTTT
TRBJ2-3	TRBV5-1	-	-	CASSLTGNEGTDTQYF	TGCGCCAGCAGCTTGACAGGGAATGAGGGCACAGATACGCAGTATTTT
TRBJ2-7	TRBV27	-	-	CASSLSVGPSYEQYF	TGTGCCAGCAGTTTATCAGTAGGGCCCTCATACGAGCAGTACTTC
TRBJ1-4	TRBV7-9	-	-	CASSPPGLNEKLFF	TGTGCCAGCAGTCCCCCCGGGCTTAATGAAAAACTGTTTTTT
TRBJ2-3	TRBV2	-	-	CASSEARHASTDTQYF	TGTGCCAGCAGTGAAGCGAGGCACGCTAGCACAGATACGCAGTATTTT